This T cell receptor (beta chain) is drawn from a study of T cell changes during pregnancy in multiple sclerosis. Assay: immunoSEQ multiplex PCR; the TCRdb copy retains only in-frame clones and omits some. There are approximately 51,000 clones in the sample; 93% occur only once, and about 2% lies in the top ten. This clone was observed a single time. Trimming cost V 5 bases and J 7 bases; bases outside gene matches: 10. The CDR3 is 15 amino acids. CDR1 and CDR2 (germline): LGHNT, FRNRAP. V is TRBV12-5 and J is TRBJ2-1, with 8 bases matching TRBD1. The specimen was peripheral blood, collected in the second trimester of pregnancy. The clonotype was recovered from a female donor with multiple sclerosis, enrolled in a pregnancy study. DNA for the CDR3: TGTGCTAGTGGTCCCGGACAGGGTTCGGGGAATGAGCAGTTCTTC. It codes for CASGPGQGSGNEQFF.